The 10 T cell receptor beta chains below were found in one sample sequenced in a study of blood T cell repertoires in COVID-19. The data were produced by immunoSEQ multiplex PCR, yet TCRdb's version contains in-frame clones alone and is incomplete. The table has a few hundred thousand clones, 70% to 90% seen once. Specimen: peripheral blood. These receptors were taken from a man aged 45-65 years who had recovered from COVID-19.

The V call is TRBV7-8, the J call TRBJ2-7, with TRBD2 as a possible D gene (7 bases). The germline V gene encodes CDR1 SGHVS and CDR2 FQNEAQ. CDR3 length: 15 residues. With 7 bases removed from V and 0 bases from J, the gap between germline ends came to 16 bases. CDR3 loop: CASIPGRGSSYEQYF. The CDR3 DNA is TGTGCCAGCATCCCGGGGAGGGGGAGCTCCTACGAGCAGTACTTC.

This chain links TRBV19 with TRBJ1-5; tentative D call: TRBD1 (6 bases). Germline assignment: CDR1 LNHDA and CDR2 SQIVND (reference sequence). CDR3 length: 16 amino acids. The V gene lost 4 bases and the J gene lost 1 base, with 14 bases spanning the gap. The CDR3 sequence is CASSNHLRGSNQPQHF. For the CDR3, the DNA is TGTGCCAGTAGTAACCACCTGAGGGGGAGCAATCAGCCCCAGCATTTT.

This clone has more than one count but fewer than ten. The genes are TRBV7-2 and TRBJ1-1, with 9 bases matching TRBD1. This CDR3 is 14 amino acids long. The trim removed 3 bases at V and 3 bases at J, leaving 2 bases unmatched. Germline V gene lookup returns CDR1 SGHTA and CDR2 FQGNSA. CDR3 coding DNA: TGTGCCAGCAGCTTCGGGACAGGGCACACTGAAGCTTTCTTT. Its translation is CASSFGTGHTEAFF.

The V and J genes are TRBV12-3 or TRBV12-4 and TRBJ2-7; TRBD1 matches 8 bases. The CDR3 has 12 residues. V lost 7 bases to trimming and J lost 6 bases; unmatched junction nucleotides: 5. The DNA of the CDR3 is TGTGCCAGCACCGTCACAGGGGGCGAGCAGTACTTC. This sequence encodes CASTVTGGEQYF.

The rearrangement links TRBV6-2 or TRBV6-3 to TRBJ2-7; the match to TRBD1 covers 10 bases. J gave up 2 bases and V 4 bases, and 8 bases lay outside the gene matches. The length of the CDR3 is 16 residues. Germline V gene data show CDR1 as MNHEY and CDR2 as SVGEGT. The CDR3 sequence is CASSSTGTGVPYEQYF. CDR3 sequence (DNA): TGTGCCAGCAGTTCGACCGGGACAGGGGTTCCCTACGAGCAGTACTTC.

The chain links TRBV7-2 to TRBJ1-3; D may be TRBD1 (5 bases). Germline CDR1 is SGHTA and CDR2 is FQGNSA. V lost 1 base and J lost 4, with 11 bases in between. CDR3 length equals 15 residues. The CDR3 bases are TGTGCCAGCAGCTTAGGGGTGGCAGGGGGAAACACCATATATTTT. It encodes CASSLGVAGGNTIYF.

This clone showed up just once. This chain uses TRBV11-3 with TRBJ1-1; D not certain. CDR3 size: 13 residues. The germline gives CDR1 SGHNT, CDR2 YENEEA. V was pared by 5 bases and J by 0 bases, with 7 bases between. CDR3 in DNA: TGTGCCAGCAGCCGCGAGTTGAACACTGAAGCTTTCTTT. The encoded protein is CASSRELNTEAFF.

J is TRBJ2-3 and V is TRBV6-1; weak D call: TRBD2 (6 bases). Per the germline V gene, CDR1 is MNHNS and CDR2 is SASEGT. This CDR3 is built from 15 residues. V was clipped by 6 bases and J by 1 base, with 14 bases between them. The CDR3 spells CASRPGVAGTDTQYF. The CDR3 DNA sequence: TGTGCCAGCAGACCGGGGGTAGCGGGCACAGATACGCAGTATTTT.

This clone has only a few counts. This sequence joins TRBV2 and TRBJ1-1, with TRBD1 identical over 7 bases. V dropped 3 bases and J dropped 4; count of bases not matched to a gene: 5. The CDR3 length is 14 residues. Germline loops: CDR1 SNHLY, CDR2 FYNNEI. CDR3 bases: TGTGCCAGCAGTGATAAGGGGGCGGTCACTGAAGCTTTCTTT. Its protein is CASSDKGAVTEAFF.

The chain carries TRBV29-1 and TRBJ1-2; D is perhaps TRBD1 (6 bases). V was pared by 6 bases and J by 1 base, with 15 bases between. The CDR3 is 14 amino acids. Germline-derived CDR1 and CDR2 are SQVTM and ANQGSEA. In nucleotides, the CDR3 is TGCAGCGTCGATCGGGGGGGCCTTAACTATGGCTACACCTTC. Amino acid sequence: CSVDRGGLNYGYTF.